The clone carrying this T cell receptor (beta chain) appeared a few times. Its antigen is not identified. TCRdb processed the 5' RACE reads anew with MiXCR; each CDR3 protein has one entry. The data contain fewer than 80,000 distinct CDR3 sequences, more than 10% of them singletons. These data are taken from a study of early T cells in non-severe SARS-CoV-2 infection. Study as a whole: Sequencing used unsorted whole-blood bulk RNA, so chains lack pairing. Study conclusions and caveats: Comparison of clonotypes with VDJdb favored anti-spike CD8 responses while missing private and CD4 specificities.

CDR1 and CDR2 (germline): MNHNS, SASEGT. The CDR3 has 17 amino acids. The V gene end was trimmed by 1 base and the J gene end by 6 bases; junction bases not matched to a gene: 8. The sample here was whole blood, taken at baseline. This clonotype was sampled from an adult who was a healthcare worker with PCR-confirmed SARS-CoV-2 infection or an uninfected control (not recorded which). The donor label of this sample is uncertain. J is TRBJ2-3 and V is TRBV6-1; 12 bases align to TRBD2. The CDR3 reads CASSEGPGLAGRDTQYF. As DNA, the CDR3 is TGTGCCAGCAGTGAAGGACCGGGACTAGCGGGCCGTGATACGCAGTATTTT.